Below, one T cell receptor beta chain is given with its context. The data belong to a study of blood T cell repertoires in COVID-19. At the level of the study: Samples of COVID-19 (acute and convalescent) were obtained from the United States, Italy and Spain. Sample material is recorded as cDNA or gDNA derived from T cells, B-cell-depleted T cells, or PBMCs.

Ages ranged from about 18 to 89 years, with residence in approximately 23 US areas. In the authors' methods: Amplification from reference gene primers served as the basis for estimated nucleated cell counts. The table came from immunoSEQ multiplex PCR; TCRdb's copy has only in-frame clones and leaves some out. That table gives V, J and clone size, and the DNA gave D and trimming. The sample lists about 210,000 clones, roughly 87% occurring once. This CDR3 contains 17 residues. V trimming: 1 base; J trimming: 4 bases; junction bases outside the gene matches: 10. CDR1 is SGHNT, CDR2 YYREEE, per germline (reference sequence).

The rearrangement uses TRBV5-4 and TRBJ2-3; 9 bases align to TRBD2. This TCR was recovered from a man younger than 35 with acute COVID-19. What was sequenced was PBMCs or T cells enriched from blood (not recorded which). This CDR3 is CASSLFNVAGDPDTQYF. The CDR3, as DNA: TGTGCCAGCAGCTTGTTCAACGTAGCGGGAGATCCAGATACGCAGTATTTT.